The 3 T cell receptor beta chains presented below share a single source sample, sequenced in a study of blood T cell repertoires in COVID-19. Here immunoSEQ multiplex PCR was the method, and the copy in TCRdb shows in-frame clones only, minus some. The table shows under 350,000 clones, with 70% to 90% occurring only once. The sequencing sample was made of peripheral blood. These receptors all come from a man aged 60 to 69 who had recovered from COVID-19.

This chain connects TRBV19 to TRBJ1-1; 7 bases match TRBD1. The CDR3 runs 15 residues. The germline V gene has CDR1 LNHDA and CDR2 SQIVND (reference sequence). J was trimmed by 2 bases and V by 6 bases; bases with no gene match: 9. CDR3 sequence reads: CASRVLRDSNTEAFF. CDR3 nucleotide sequence: TGTGCCAGTAGGGTATTACGGGACAGCAACACTGAAGCTTTCTTT.

The V and J genes are TRBV4-2 and TRBJ2-1; 7 bases agree with TRBD1. This CDR3 comprises 20 residues. After removal of 0 bases from V and 7 bases from J, the junction contained 21 bases not matched to a gene. Germline V gives CDR1 LGHNA, CDR2 YNFKEQ. CDR3 protein: CASSQDLRGGQLEVRNEQFF. In DNA, the CDR3 is TGTGCCAGCAGCCAAGATCTTAGAGGGGGCCAGCTAGAGGTACGTAATGAGCAGTTCTTC.

This clone was seen only once. The chain uses TRBV7-9 and TRBJ2-3; 13 bases match TRBD2. V shed 3 bases, J shed 4 bases, and the junction held 4 bases outside the gene matches. The CDR3 covers 16 residues. Germline V gene sequence: CDR1 SEHNR, CDR2 FQNEAQ (reference sequence). As DNA, the CDR3 is TGTGCCAGCAGCTTTAGCACTAGCGGGGGGGCAGATACGCAGTATTTT. Residues: CASSFSTSGGADTQYF.